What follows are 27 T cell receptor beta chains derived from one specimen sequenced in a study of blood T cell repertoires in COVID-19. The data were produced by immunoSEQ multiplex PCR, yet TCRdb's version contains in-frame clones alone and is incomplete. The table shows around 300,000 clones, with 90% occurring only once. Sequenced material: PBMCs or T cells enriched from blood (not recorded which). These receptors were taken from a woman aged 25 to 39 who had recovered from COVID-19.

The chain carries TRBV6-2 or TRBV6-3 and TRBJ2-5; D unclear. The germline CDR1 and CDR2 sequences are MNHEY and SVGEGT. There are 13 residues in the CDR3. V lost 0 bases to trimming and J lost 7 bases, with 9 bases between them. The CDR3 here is CASSYSVPGTQYF. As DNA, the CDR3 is TGTGCCAGCAGTTACTCCGTCCCGGGGACCCAGTACTTC.

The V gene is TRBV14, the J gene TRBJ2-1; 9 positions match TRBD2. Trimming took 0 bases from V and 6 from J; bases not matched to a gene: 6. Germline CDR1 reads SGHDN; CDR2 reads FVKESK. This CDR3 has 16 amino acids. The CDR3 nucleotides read TGTGCCAGCAGCCAAGATACTAGCGGGTACGGCAATGAGCAGTTCTTC. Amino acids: CASSQDTSGYGNEQFF.

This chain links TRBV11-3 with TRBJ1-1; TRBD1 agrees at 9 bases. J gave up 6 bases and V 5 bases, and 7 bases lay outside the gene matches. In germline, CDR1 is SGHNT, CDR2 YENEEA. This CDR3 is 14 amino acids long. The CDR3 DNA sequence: TGTGCCAGCAGCGGATCGGGACAGGGAGCTGAAGCTTTCTTT. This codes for CASSGSGQGAEAFF.

The CDR3 loop is CASSLAGGPSYEQYF. The CDR3 nucleotides read TGTGCCAGTAGTCTAGCGGGAGGGCCCTCCTACGAGCAGTACTTC. The rearrangement joins TRBV19 to TRBJ2-7; 12 bases line up with TRBD2. Germline values: CDR1 LNHDA, CDR2 SQIVND (reference sequence). This CDR3 has 15 residues. J lost 0 bases, V lost 5 bases, and 2 bases had no gene match.

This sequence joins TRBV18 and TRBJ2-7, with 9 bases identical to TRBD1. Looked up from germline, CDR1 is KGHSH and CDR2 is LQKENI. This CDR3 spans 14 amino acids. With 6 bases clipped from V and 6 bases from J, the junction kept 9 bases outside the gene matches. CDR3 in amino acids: CASSTGTGKSEQYF. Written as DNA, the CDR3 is TGTGCCAGCTCGACCGGGACAGGGAAGAGCGAGCAGTACTTC. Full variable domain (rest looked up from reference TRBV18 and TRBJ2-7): NAGVMQNPRHLVRRRGQEARLRCSPMKGHSHVYWYRQLPEEGLKFMVYLQKENIIDESGMPKERFSAEFPKEGPSILRIQQVVRGDSAAYFCASSTGTGKSEQYFGPGTRLTVT.

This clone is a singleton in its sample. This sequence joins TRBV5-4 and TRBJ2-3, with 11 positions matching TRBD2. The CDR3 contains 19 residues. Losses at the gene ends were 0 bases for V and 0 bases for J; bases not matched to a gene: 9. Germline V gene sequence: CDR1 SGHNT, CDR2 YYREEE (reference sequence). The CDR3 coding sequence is TGTGCCAGCAGCTTGGGACTAGCGGGACTCCAACTTAGCACAGATACGCAGTATTTT. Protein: CASSLGLAGLQLSTDTQYF.

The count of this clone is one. CDR3 nucleotides: TGTGCCAGTAGTATAGATCTATCGGGGTGGAATCAGCCCCAGCATTTT. It encodes CASSIDLSGWNQPQHF. The rearrangement joins TRBV19 to TRBJ1-5; unclear D gene. Looked up from germline, CDR1 is LNHDA and CDR2 is SQIVND (reference sequence). Trimming removed 0 bases at V and 4 bases at J, with 13 bases between. This CDR3 has 16 amino acids.

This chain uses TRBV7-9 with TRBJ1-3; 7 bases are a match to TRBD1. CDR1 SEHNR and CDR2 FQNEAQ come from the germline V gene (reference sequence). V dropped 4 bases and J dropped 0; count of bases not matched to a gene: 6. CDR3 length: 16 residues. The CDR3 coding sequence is TGTGCCAGCAGCTACCGGACAGGCGACTCTGGAAACACCATATATTTT. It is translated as CASSYRTGDSGNTIYF.

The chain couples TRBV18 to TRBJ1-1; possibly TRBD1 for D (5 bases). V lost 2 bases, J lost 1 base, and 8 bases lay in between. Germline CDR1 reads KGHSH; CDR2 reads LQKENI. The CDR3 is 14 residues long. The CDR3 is CASSPGTANTEAFF. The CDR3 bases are TGTGCCAGCTCACCAGGGACTGCGAACACTGAAGCTTTCTTT.

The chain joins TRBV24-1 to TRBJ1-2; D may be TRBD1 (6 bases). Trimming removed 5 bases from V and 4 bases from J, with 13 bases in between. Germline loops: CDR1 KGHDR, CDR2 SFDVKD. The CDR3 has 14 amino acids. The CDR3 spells CATSGPTGSYGYTF. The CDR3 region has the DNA TGTGCCACCAGTGGTCCAACAGGGTCCTATGGCTACACCTTC.

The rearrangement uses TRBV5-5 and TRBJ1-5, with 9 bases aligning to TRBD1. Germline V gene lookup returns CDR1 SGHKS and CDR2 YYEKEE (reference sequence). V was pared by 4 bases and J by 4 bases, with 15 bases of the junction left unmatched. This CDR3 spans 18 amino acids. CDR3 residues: CASSRGTPGGQGNQPQHF. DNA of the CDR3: TGTGCCAGCAGCAGAGGGACCCCCGGGGGACAGGGAAATCAGCCCCAGCATTTT.

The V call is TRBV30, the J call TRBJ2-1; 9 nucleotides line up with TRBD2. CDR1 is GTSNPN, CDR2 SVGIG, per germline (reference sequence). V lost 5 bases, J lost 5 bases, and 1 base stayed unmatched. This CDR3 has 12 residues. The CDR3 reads CAWGLANNEQFF. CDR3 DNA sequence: TGTGCCTGGGGACTAGCGAACAATGAGCAGTTCTTC.

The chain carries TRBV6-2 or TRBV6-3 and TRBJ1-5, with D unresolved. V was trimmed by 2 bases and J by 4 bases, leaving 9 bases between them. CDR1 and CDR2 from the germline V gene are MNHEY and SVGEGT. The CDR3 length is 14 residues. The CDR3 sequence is CASSYPGRNQPQHF. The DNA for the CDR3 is TGTGCCAGCAGTTACCCAGGTCGTAATCAGCCCCAGCATTTT.

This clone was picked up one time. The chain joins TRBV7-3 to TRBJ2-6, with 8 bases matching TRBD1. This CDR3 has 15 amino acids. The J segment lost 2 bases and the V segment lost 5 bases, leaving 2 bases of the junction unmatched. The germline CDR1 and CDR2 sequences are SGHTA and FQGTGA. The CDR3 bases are TGTGCCAGCAGCCCGACAGGGGCTGGGGCCAACGTCCTGACTTTC. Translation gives CASSPTGAGANVLTF.

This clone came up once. CDR3 residues: CSVAGGGYNEQFF. CDR3 sequence (DNA): TGCAGCGTTGCAGGGGGCGGATACAATGAGCAGTTCTTC. This chain connects TRBV29-1 to TRBJ2-1, with 8 bases fitting TRBD1. This CDR3 has 13 residues. After removal of 4 bases from V and 4 bases from J, the junction contained 3 bases not matched to a gene. Germline CDR1 reads SQVTM; CDR2 reads ANQGSEA.

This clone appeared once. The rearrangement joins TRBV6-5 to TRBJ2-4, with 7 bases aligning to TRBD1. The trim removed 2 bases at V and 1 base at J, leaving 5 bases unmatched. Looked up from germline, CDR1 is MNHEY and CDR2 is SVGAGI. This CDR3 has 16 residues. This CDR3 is CASSYMRGPAKNIQYF. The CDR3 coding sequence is TGTGCCAGCAGTTACATGAGGGGGCCGGCCAAAAACATTCAGTACTTC.

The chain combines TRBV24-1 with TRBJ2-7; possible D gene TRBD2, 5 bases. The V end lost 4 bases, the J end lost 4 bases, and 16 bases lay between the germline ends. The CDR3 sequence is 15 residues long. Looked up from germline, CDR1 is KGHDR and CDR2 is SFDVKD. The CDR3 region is CATSDPDRRPYEQYF. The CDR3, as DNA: TGTGCCACCAGTGACCCCGATCGGAGGCCTTACGAGCAGTACTTC.

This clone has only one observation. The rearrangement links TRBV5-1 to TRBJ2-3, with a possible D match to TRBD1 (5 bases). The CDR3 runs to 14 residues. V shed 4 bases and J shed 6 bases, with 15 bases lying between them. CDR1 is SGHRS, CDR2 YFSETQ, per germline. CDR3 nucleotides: TGCGCCAGCAGCCATGACAGTTCAGATGATACGCAGTATTTT. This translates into CASSHDSSDDTQYF.

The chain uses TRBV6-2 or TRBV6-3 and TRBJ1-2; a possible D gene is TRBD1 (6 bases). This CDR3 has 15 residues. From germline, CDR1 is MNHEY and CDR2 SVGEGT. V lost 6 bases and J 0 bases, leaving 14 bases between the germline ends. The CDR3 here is CASSRTGWTNYGYTF. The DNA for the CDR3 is TGTGCCAGCAGCCGAACAGGGTGGACTAACTATGGCTACACCTTC.

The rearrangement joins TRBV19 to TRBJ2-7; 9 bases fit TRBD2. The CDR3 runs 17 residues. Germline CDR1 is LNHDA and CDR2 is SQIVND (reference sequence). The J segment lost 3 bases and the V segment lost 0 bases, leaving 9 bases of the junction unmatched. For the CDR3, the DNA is TGTGCCAGTAGTATAGAGGCTAGCGGGATTGTCTACTACGAGCAGTACTTC. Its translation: CASSIEASGIVYYEQYF.

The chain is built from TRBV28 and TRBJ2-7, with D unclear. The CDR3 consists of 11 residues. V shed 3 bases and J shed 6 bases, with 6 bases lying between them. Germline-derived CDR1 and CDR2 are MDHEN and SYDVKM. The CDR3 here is CASSFFSEQYF. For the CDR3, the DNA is TGTGCCAGCAGTTTTTTTAGCGAGCAGTACTTC. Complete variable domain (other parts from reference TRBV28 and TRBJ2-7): DVKVTQSSRYLVKRTGEKVFLECVQDMDHENMFWYRQDPGLGLRLIYFSYDVKMKEKGDIPEGYSVSREKKERFSLILESASTNQTSMYLCASSFFSEQYFGPGTRLTVT.

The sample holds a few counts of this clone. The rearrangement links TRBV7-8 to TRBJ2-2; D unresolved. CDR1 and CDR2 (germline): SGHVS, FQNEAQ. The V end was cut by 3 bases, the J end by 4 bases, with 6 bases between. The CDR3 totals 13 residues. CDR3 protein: CASSFGGTGELFF. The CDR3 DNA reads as TGTGCCAGCAGCTTCGGTGGCACCGGGGAGCTGTTTTTT.

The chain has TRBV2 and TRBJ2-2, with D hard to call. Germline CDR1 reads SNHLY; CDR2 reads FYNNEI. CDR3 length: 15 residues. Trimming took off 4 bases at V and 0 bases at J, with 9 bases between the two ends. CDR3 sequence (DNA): TGTGCCAGCAGTGTGGCGGCCCCGAACACCGGGGAGCTGTTTTTT. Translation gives CASSVAAPNTGELFF.

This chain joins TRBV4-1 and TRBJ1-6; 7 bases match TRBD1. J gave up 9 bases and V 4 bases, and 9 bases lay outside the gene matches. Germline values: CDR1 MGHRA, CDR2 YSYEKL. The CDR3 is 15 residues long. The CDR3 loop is CASSPGTERSSPLHF. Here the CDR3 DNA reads TGCGCCAGCAGCCCAGGGACAGAGAGATCTTCACCCCTCCACTTT.

CDR3 region: CASSYAGVVGEKLFF. The DNA for the CDR3 is TGTGCCAGCAGTTACGCGGGGGTTGTCGGTGAAAAACTGTTTTTT. The chain is built from TRBV6-2 or TRBV6-3 and TRBJ1-4, with D tentatively TRBD1 (5 bases). Germline V gives CDR1 MNHEY, CDR2 SVGEGT. The CDR3 covers 15 residues. V was pared by 2 bases and J by 7 bases, with 14 bases between.

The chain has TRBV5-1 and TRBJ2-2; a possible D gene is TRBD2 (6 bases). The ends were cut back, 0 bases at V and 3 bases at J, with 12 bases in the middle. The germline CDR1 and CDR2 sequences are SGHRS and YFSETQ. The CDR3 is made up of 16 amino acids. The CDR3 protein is CASSLVVADDTGELFF. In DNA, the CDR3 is TGCGCCAGCAGCTTGGTGGTAGCGGACGACACCGGGGAGCTGTTTTTT.

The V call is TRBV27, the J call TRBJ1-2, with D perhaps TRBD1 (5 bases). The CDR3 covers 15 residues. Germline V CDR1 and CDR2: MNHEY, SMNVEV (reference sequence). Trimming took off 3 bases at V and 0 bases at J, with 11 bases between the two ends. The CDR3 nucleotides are TGTGCCAGCAGTTTGGGGCCGTTAGCTAACTATGGCTACACCTTC. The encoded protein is CASSLGPLANYGYTF.